These 28 T cell receptor beta chains were sequenced from one sample in a study of PD-1 blockade in classical Hodgkin lymphoma. Indicated time point: cycle 4 day 1 (C4D1), after 5 to 7 weeks of nivolumab. Every patient was affected by relapse after autologous stem cell transplantation, while exposure to brentuximab vedotin was not uniform. Sequencing used immunoSEQ multiplex PCR; TCRdb keeps in-frame clones, though not all of them. The data hold more than 40,000 clones, with 80% observed a single time. The sample was peripheral blood mononuclear cells (PBMCs), taken before the fourth cycle of nivolumab. These TCRs come from a human donor with classical Hodgkin lymphoma.

V is TRBV5-8 and J is TRBJ1-1; D is uncertain. The V end was cut by 0 bases, the J end by 8 bases, with 8 bases between. Germline lookup yields CDR1 SGHTS and CDR2 YDEGEE. This CDR3 region has 12 residues. The CDR3 loop reads CASSLGPNEAFF. The CDR3 DNA is TGTGCCAGCAGCTTGGGTCCTAACGAAGCTTTCTTT. Filled out from reference TRBV5-8 and TRBJ1-1, the complete variable domain reads EAGVTQSPTHLIKTRGQQATLRCSPISGHTSVYWYQQALGLGLQFLLWYDEGEERNRGNFPPRFSGRQFPNYSSELNVNALELEDSALYLCASSLGPNEAFFGQGTRLTVV.

The chain links TRBV6-6 to TRBJ2-2; D gene unclear. V shed 5 bases and J shed 1 base, with 8 bases lying between them. CDR1 and CDR2 (germline): MNHNY, SVGAGI (reference sequence). The CDR3 extends over 14 amino acids. The CDR3: CASSQFLNTGELFF. CDR3 DNA sequence: TGTGCCAGCAGTCAATTTTTGAACACCGGGGAGCTGTTTTTT.

J is TRBJ1-2 and V is TRBV18; D might be TRBD1 (6 bases). CDR3 length equals 15 residues. Trimming stripped 0 bases from V and 7 bases from J, with 15 bases between. CDR1 and CDR2 from the germline V gene are KGHSH and LQKENI. CDR3 sequence: CASSPPSAGEGGYTF. CDR3 nucleotides: TGTGCCAGCTCACCACCGTCCGCAGGGGAGGGTGGCTACACCTTC.

The rearrangement links TRBV2 to TRBJ2-5; 9 bases align to TRBD1. This CDR3 region has 15 residues. After removal of 1 base from V and 7 bases from J, the junction contained 7 bases not matched to a gene. The germline V gene has CDR1 SNHLY and CDR2 FYNNEI. The CDR3 reads CASSEVGGQGGTQYF. For the CDR3, the DNA is TGTGCCAGCAGTGAAGTAGGGGGACAGGGAGGGACCCAGTACTTC.

The V gene is TRBV5-8, the J gene TRBJ2-7; 14 nucleotides agree with TRBD2. V shed 0 bases and J 3 bases; nucleotides not matched to a gene: 5. The CDR3 consists of 17 residues. Looked up from germline, CDR1 is SGHTS and CDR2 is YDEGEE. The DNA for the CDR3 is TGTGCCAGCAGCTTGGGGACTAGCGGGAGGCATCTCTACGAGCAGTACTTC. Translated: CASSLGTSGRHLYEQYF.

This rearrangement joins TRBV10-3 to TRBJ1-3, with 7 bases that match TRBD1. There are 14 residues in the CDR3. In germline, CDR1 is ENHRY, CDR2 SYGVKD. The V gene end was trimmed by 6 bases and the J gene end by 0 bases; junction bases not matched to a gene: 2. For the CDR3, the DNA is TGTGCCATCAGGGCAGGGGGCTCTGGAAACACCATATATTTT. Protein product: CAIRAGGSGNTIYF.

By share, this clone counts as medium-sized. CDR3 nucleotide sequence: TGTGCCAGCTCAAACGGGGGGGCGGCTGTCCAGCCCCAGCATTTT. Its translation: CASSNGGAAVQPQHF. This rearrangement joins TRBV7-9 to TRBJ1-5; D possibly corresponds to TRBD1 (6 bases). Germline V CDR1 and CDR2: SEHNR, FQNEAQ (reference sequence). Trimming took 8 bases from V and 7 from J, leaving 21 bases between them. The CDR3 contains 15 residues.

The gene calls are TRBV5-4 and TRBJ1-5; TRBD1 might be the D (5 bases). Trimming removed 0 bases from V and 6 bases from J, with 7 bases in between. Germline V gives CDR1 SGHNT, CDR2 YYREEE (reference sequence). CDR3 length equals 13 residues. The CDR3 spells CASSLGGSQPQHF. DNA for the CDR3: TGTGCCAGCAGCTTGGGGGGGAGTCAGCCCCAGCATTTT.

A few counts support this clone. The chain carries TRBV15 and TRBJ2-7; weak D call: TRBD1 (5 bases). Trimming cost V 4 bases and J 1 base, with 8 bases left between them. CDR3 length equals 13 residues. Germline-derived CDR1 and CDR2 are LNHNV and YYDKDF (reference sequence). The CDR3 loop is CATSTGWSYEQYF. The CDR3 DNA is TGTGCCACCAGCACAGGGTGGTCCTACGAGCAGTACTTC. Complete variable domain (other parts from reference TRBV15 and TRBJ2-7): DAMVIQNPRYQVTQFGKPVTLSCSQTLNHNVMYWYQQKSSQAPKLLFHYYDKDFNNEADTPDNFQSRRPNTSFCFLDIRSPGLGDTAMYLCATSTGWSYEQYFGPGTRLTVT.

This sequence joins TRBV4-1 and TRBJ2-7; 7 bases agree with TRBD1. Germline V lookup: CDR1 MGHRA, CDR2 YSYEKL. The CDR3 extends over 16 amino acids. Trimming removed 2 bases from V and 3 bases from J; junction bases left unmatched: 10. CDR3 sequence reads: CASSQIDLRQGYEQYF. In nucleotides, the CDR3 is TGCGCCAGCAGCCAAATTGACCTAAGACAGGGCTACGAGCAGTACTTC.

The sample holds many counts of this clone. The rearrangement joins TRBV19 to TRBJ1-5; D is unresolved. CDR1 is LNHDA, CDR2 SQIVND, per germline (reference sequence). Trimming stripped 6 bases from V and 7 bases from J, with 19 bases between. The CDR3 runs to 15 residues. The CDR3 here is CASRVRREERQPQHF. In DNA, the CDR3 is TGTGCCAGTAGGGTAAGGCGGGAGGAGAGGCAGCCCCAGCATTTT.

The rearrangement links TRBV5-4 to TRBJ2-3, with TRBD2 matching 11 bases. Germline trimming cut 4 bases from V and 4 bases from J; bases unmatched to any gene: 11. In germline, CDR1 is SGHNT, CDR2 YYREEE (reference sequence). This CDR3 contains 17 residues. The CDR3 sequence is CASSRVTSGGWADTQYF. CDR3 coding DNA: TGTGCCAGCAGCCGCGTTACTAGCGGGGGTTGGGCAGATACGCAGTATTTT.

This chain joins TRBV7-9 and TRBJ2-3; possible D gene TRBD1, 6 bases. CDR3 length: 13 amino acids. Germline values: CDR1 SEHNR, CDR2 FQNEAQ (reference sequence). Trimming stripped 1 base from V and 6 bases from J, with 8 bases between. The CDR3 DNA sequence: TGTGCCAGCAGCTTAGGCAGGGGCGATACGCAGTATTTT. It yields the protein CASSLGRGDTQYF. Together with reference TRBV7-9 and TRBJ2-3, the CDR3 gives the full variable domain: DTGVSQNPRHKITKRGQNVTFRCDPISEHNRLYWYRQTLGQGPEFLTYFQNEAQLEKSRLLSDRFSAERPKGSFSTLEIQRTEQGDSAMYLCASSLGRGDTQYFGPGTRLTVL.

The rearrangement uses TRBV11-1 and TRBJ2-1; 11 positions match TRBD2. The CDR3 runs 17 residues. Germline V gene sequence: CDR1 SGHAT, CDR2 FQDESV (reference sequence). The V gene end was trimmed by 0 bases and the J gene end by 5 bases; junction bases not matched to a gene: 6. The CDR3 here is CASSLAPLLAGDNEQFF. CDR3 DNA sequence: TGTGCCAGCAGCTTAGCGCCCCTACTAGCGGGGGACAATGAGCAGTTCTTC.

This chain links TRBV19 with TRBJ2-1; the match to TRBD2 covers 13 bases. This CDR3 is built from 15 residues. Looked up from germline, CDR1 is LNHDA and CDR2 is SQIVND (reference sequence). V shed 6 bases and J 5 bases; nucleotides not matched to a gene: 4. The CDR3 region has the DNA TGTGCCAGTAGACTAGCGGGAGGGCCAAACAATGAGCAGTTCTTC. Encoded protein: CASRLAGGPNNEQFF.

The rearrangement joins TRBV6-5 to TRBJ1-2; maybe TRBD1 (5 bases). This CDR3 region has 13 residues. Germline V gives CDR1 MNHEY, CDR2 SVGAGI. Trimming shortened V by 1 base and J by 5 bases, and 8 bases separated the two germline ends. CDR3 sequence: CASSYYSGYGYTF. In DNA, the CDR3 is TGTGCCAGCAGTTACTATTCAGGGTATGGCTACACCTTC.

The chain employs TRBV7-9 and TRBJ1-1; D is perhaps TRBD1 (5 bases). Germline CDR1 and CDR2: SEHNR and FQNEAQ (reference sequence). This CDR3 comprises 15 residues. V shed 3 bases and J shed 1 base, with 12 bases lying between them. CDR3 protein: CASSFQPGGNTEAFF. The CDR3 nucleotides read TGTGCCAGCAGCTTCCAACCGGGGGGGAACACTGAAGCTTTCTTT. The variable domain in full, with the rest retrieved from reference TRBV7-9 and TRBJ1-1, is DTGVSQNPRHKITKRGQNVTFRCDPISEHNRLYWYRQTLGQGPEFLTYFQNEAQLEKSRLLSDRFSAERPKGSFSTLEIQRTEQGDSAMYLCASSFQPGGNTEAFFGQGTRLTVV.

The V call is TRBV5-6, the J call TRBJ2-7; possibly TRBD2 for D (6 bases). Trimming stripped 0 bases from V and 1 base from J, with 14 bases between. The CDR3 is 16 residues long. The germline V gene encodes CDR1 SGHDT and CDR2 YYEEEE. The CDR3 here is CASSLEGGKGSYEQYF. The DNA for the CDR3 is TGTGCCAGCAGCTTGGAAGGCGGGAAGGGATCCTACGAGCAGTACTTC.

The rearrangement links TRBV30 to TRBJ2-1, with D unclear. The ends were cut back, 0 bases at V and 5 bases at J, with 8 bases in the middle. Germline loops: CDR1 GTSNPN, CDR2 SVGIG (reference sequence). The CDR3 totals 13 residues. The CDR3 nucleotides are TGTGCCTGGAGTGTACGAAGGGACAATGAGCAGTTCTTC. It encodes CAWSVRRDNEQFF.

V usage is TRBV5-5 and J usage is TRBJ2-5; 11 bases fit TRBD2. V was pared by 2 bases and J by 5 bases, with 2 bases of the junction left unmatched. Looked up from germline, CDR1 is SGHKS and CDR2 is YYEKEE (reference sequence). CDR3 length equals 14 residues. The chain's CDR3 is CASSLLAGEETQYF. CDR3 nucleotide sequence: TGTGCCAGCAGCTTACTAGCGGGAGAGGAGACCCAGTACTTC.

The rearrangement links TRBV29-1 to TRBJ1-4; the D gene is possibly TRBD1 (6 bases). The CDR3 runs to 13 residues. The germline V gene encodes CDR1 SQVTM and CDR2 ANQGSEA. Trimming left V 5 bases short and J 5 bases short, with 12 bases between. This chain's CDR3 is CSVLGDKNEKLFF. CDR3 bases: TGCAGCGTTTTGGGGGACAAGAATGAAAAACTGTTTTTT.

This chain joins TRBV18 and TRBJ1-1, with D hard to call. V was clipped by 0 bases and J by 0 bases, with 8 bases between them. The CDR3 length is 15 residues. Germline CDR1 and CDR2: KGHSH and LQKENI. DNA of the CDR3: TGTGCCAGCTCACCACCGAAACGGATGAACACTGAAGCTTTCTTT. This sequence encodes CASSPPKRMNTEAFF.

The chain couples TRBV30 to TRBJ1-6, with 9 nucleotides matching TRBD1. V shed 3 bases and J 5 bases; nucleotides not matched to a gene: 8. The CDR3 sequence is 16 residues long. Germline V CDR1 and CDR2: GTSNPN, SVGIG (reference sequence). The CDR3 DNA reads as TGTGCCTGGAGACTCGGCGGGGACAGGGATAATTCACCCCTCCACTTT. Translating it yields CAWRLGGDRDNSPLHF. The variable domain in full, with the rest retrieved from reference TRBV30 and TRBJ1-6, is SQTIHQWPATLVQPVGSPLSLECTVEGTSNPNLYWYRQAAGRGLQLLFYSVGIGQISSEVPQNLSASRPQDRQFILSSKKLLLSDSGFYLCAWRLGGDRDNSPLHFGNGTRLTVT.

This clone was seen only a few times. The chain carries TRBV6-5 and TRBJ2-7; D unclear. Trimming took 8 bases from V and 1 from J, leaving 12 bases between them. This CDR3 has 13 residues. The V gene's germline CDR1 is MNHEY and CDR2 SVGAGI. The CDR3 protein is CASLAGPSYEQYF. As DNA, the CDR3 is TGTGCCAGCTTGGCCGGACCTTCCTACGAGCAGTACTTC.

This clone was detected only once. The chain carries TRBV13 and TRBJ2-5, with D possibly TRBD1 on 6 matching bases. V dropped 5 bases and J dropped 0 bases, with 10 bases sitting between them. Germline lookup yields CDR1 PRHDT and CDR2 FYEKMQ (reference sequence). The CDR3 runs to 14 residues. CDR3 nucleotides: TGTGCCAGCAGCCCCCGGGACAACCAAGAGACCCAGTACTTC. Translating it yields CASSPRDNQETQYF.

This clone is a singleton in its sample. This rearrangement joins TRBV27 to TRBJ1-2; possible D gene TRBD1, 6 bases. The CDR3 covers 15 residues. The ends were cut back, 5 bases at V and 2 bases at J, with 15 bases in the middle. CDR1 and CDR2 from the germline V gene are MNHEY and SMNVEV (reference sequence). The CDR3 coding sequence is TGTGCCAGCAGTCAAAGGGTAGGGGGGAACTATGGCTACACCTTC. Amino acids: CASSQRVGGNYGYTF.

This clone was observed a handful of times. The chain carries TRBV18 and TRBJ1-2; D remains ambiguous. Germline-derived CDR1 and CDR2 are KGHSH and LQKENI. This CDR3 contains 12 residues. Trimming stripped 2 bases from V and 6 bases from J, with 7 bases between. CDR3 sequence (DNA): TGTGCCAGCTCACCAGAGAGAGATGGCTACACCTTC. It encodes CASSPERDGYTF.

The V call is TRBV14, the J call TRBJ2-5, with 7 nucleotides matching TRBD2. V shed 1 base and J 2 bases; nucleotides not matched to a gene: 7. CDR1 is SGHDN, CDR2 FVKESK, per germline. CDR3 length: 16 residues. CDR3 nucleotides: TGTGCCAGCAGCCAAGGGGTTACTAGCGCACAAGAGACCCAGTACTTC. This codes for CASSQGVTSAQETQYF.